Below are 28 T cell receptor beta chains sequenced from a single sample in a study of CD8 T cells in ankylosing spondylitis. Findings of the study overall: One TCR beta motif, made up of eight or nine highly homologous variants, appeared characteristic of ankylosing spondylitis blood.

MiXCR was run by TCRdb on the 5' RACE reads, yielding one entry per CDR3 protein. The table lists 700,000 to 1,000,000 distinct CDR3 sequences, about 10% of them singletons, with approximately 0.51% in the top ten. Antigens of these TCRs are unknown. What was sequenced was blood, either unsorted or a sorted T cell fraction (not recorded which). The receptors shown here come from a male donor with ankylosing spondylitis.

This clonotype appeared many times. The chain employs TRBV15 and TRBJ2-7, with 11 nucleotides matching TRBD2. J was trimmed by 9 bases and V by 3 bases; bases with no gene match: 7. This CDR3 is 14 amino acids long. Germline V gene data show CDR1 as LNHNV and CDR2 as YYDKDF (reference sequence). CDR3 DNA: TGTGCCACCAGCAGGGACAGACTAGCGGGGATGCAGTACTTC. Translation gives CATSRDRLAGMQYF.

The chain uses TRBV5-1 and TRBJ2-4, with 11 nucleotides matching TRBD1. This CDR3 region has 14 residues. V lost 4 bases and J lost 16; bases outside the gene matches: 13. Per the germline V gene, CDR1 is SGHRS and CDR2 is YFSETQ. CDR3: CASSTILGQGALYF. The CDR3, as DNA: TGCGCCAGCAGCACCATTCTAGGACAGGGGGCATTATACTTC.

In its sample, this clonotype was seen many times. The chain uses TRBV29-1 and TRBJ2-7; perhaps TRBD2 as D (6 bases). Germline assignment: CDR1 SQVTM and CDR2 ANQGSEA. V was pared by 6 bases and J by 2 bases, with 11 bases between. The CDR3 consists of 12 residues. The CDR3 region has the DNA TGCAGCGTCGCCCGGACTACCTACGAGCAGTACTTC. Translated, it gives CSVARTTYEQYF.

The sample holds many counts of this clonotype. V is TRBV7-2 and J is TRBJ2-7; 8 nucleotides line up with TRBD1. The germline CDR1 and CDR2 sequences are SGHTA and FQGNSA. There are 16 residues in the CDR3. Unmatched junction bases numbered 8, after V lost 0 bases and J lost 4 bases. The DNA of the CDR3 is TGTGCCAGCAGCTTAGCAAGCACAGGGGGATTTTACGAGCAGTACTTC. Its translation is CASSLASTGGFYEQYF.

This chain uses TRBV7-2 with TRBJ1-1, with D hard to call. The germline V and J ends were trimmed by 0 bases and 0 bases, with 11 bases remaining between them. The CDR3 is 16 residues long. Germline V gene lookup returns CDR1 SGHTA and CDR2 FQGNSA. CDR3 sequence (DNA): TGTGCCAGCAGCTTAGCGCTTGTACTCCTGAACACTGAAGCTTTCTTT. Translating gives CASSLALVLLNTEAFF.

This clonotype was detected a few times. The chain carries TRBV28 and TRBJ2-3, with D possibly TRBD1 on 6 matching bases. Germline values: CDR1 MDHEN, CDR2 SYDVKM. Trimming took 1 base from V and 4 from J, leaving 12 bases between them. The CDR3 is 15 residues long. Here the CDR3 reads CASSLFAGVADTQYF. Here the CDR3 DNA reads TGTGCCAGCAGTTTATTCGCAGGGGTGGCAGATACGCAGTATTTT.

The chain combines TRBV7-9 with TRBJ2-7; possible D gene TRBD2, 7 bases. The CDR3 spans 13 residues. V lost 5 bases, J lost 5 bases, and 13 bases lay in between. Germline CDR1 and CDR2: SEHNR and FQNEAQ (reference sequence). The CDR3 coding sequence is TGTGCCAGCAGCCAGTGGGGGGGGCACGAGCAGTACTTC. Its translation is CASSQWGGHEQYF. Looking up the rest from reference TRBV7-9 and TRBJ2-7 gives the full variable domain: DTGVSQNPRHKITKRGQNVTFRCDPISEHNRLYWYRQTLGQGPEFLTYFQNEAQLEKSRLLSDRFSAERPKGSFSTLEIQRTEQGDSAMYLCASSQWGGHEQYFGPGTRLTVT.

The chain carries TRBV15 and TRBJ2-7; TRBD2 agrees at 8 bases. Losses at the gene ends were 3 bases for V and 5 bases for J; bases not matched to a gene: 6. This CDR3 contains 14 residues. CDR1 LNHNV and CDR2 YYDKDF come from the germline V gene (reference sequence). The CDR3 spells CATSSRGGGDEQYF. The CDR3 DNA reads TGTGCCACCAGCAGCCGGGGGGGTGGGGACGAGCAGTACTTC.

The chain is built from TRBV20-1 and TRBJ2-7; maybe TRBD2 (6 bases). The CDR3 consists of 15 residues. V shed 3 bases and J shed 0 bases, with 15 bases lying between them. Germline-derived CDR1 and CDR2 are DFQATT and SNEGSKA (reference sequence). The chain's CDR3 is CSARRSGSSSYEQYF. In DNA, the CDR3 is TGCAGTGCTAGGAGGAGCGGGTCAAGCTCCTACGAGCAGTACTTC.

This clonotype was recorded at least ten times. The chain couples TRBV12-3 or TRBV12-4 to TRBJ2-7; D call uncertain. The V gene lost 6 bases and the J gene lost 0 bases, with 9 bases spanning the gap. The CDR3 runs 13 residues. CDR3: CASRAANSYEQYF. CDR3 sequence (DNA): TGTGCCAGCAGGGCTGCTAACTCCTACGAGCAGTACTTC.

This clonotype was found a few times. The genes are TRBV5-1 and TRBJ1-3, with 7 nucleotides matching TRBD1. This CDR3 is 15 amino acids long. CDR1 is SGHRS, CDR2 YFSETQ, per germline. With 4 bases clipped from V and 0 bases from J, the junction kept 4 bases outside the gene matches. The DNA of the CDR3 is TGCGCCAGCAGCGACGGGACAGCCTCTGGAAACACCATATATTTT. It translates to CASSDGTASGNTIYF. Based on the CDR3 plus reference TRBV5-1 and TRBJ1-3, the full variable domain is KAGVTQTPRYLIKTRGQQVTLSCSPISGHRSVSWYQQTPGQGLQFLFEYFSETQRNKGNFPGRFSGRQFSNSRSEMNVSTLELGDSALYLCASSDGTASGNTIYFGEGSWLTVV.

This clonotype showed up just a few times. This chain links TRBV4-2 with TRBJ2-7; perhaps TRBD2 as D (7 bases). The CDR3 sequence is 17 residues long. Germline V lookup: CDR1 LGHNA, CDR2 YNFKEQ. Trimming removed 4 bases from V and 0 bases from J, with 19 bases in between. CDR3 nucleotide sequence: TGTGCCAGCAGCCCCACACTCTTGGGGGGGCACTCCTACGAGCAGTACTTC. Translating it yields CASSPTLLGGHSYEQYF.

This clonotype was detected a few times. The chain combines TRBV19 with TRBJ2-7, with TRBD1 identical over 9 bases. The germline CDR1 and CDR2 sequences are LNHDA and SQIVND (reference sequence). V lost 8 bases to trimming and J lost 9 bases; unmatched junction nucleotides: 8. The CDR3 has 12 residues. CDR3 protein: CASGNRGLRQYF. CDR3 bases: TGTGCCAGTGGGAACAGGGGGCTACGGCAGTACTTC.

This clonotype was counted a few times. The chain carries TRBV7-2 and TRBJ2-7; 9 positions match TRBD1. Trimming at V came to 1 base and at J to 2 bases, leaving 6 bases not matched to a gene. CDR3 size: 16 residues. The germline V gene encodes CDR1 SGHTA and CDR2 FQGNSA. The CDR3 here is CASSLDYGQGTYEQYF. The CDR3 DNA is TGTGCCAGCAGCTTAGATTACGGACAGGGGACCTACGAGCAGTACTTC.

This clonotype showed up just a few times. This chain connects TRBV20-1 to TRBJ2-4; D may be TRBD2 (5 bases). Germline V gene sequence: CDR1 DFQATT, CDR2 SNEGSKA (reference sequence). The CDR3 has 11 amino acids. CDR3 nucleotides: TGCAGCTCTTACGGACGGGGCATTCAGTACTTC. Residues: CSSYGRGIQYF.

Concerning this clonotype itself: Since a much larger clone is just one base distant, this may be a read error. The genes are TRBV20-1 and TRBJ2-2; D call uncertain. This CDR3 is 12 amino acids long. Per the germline V gene, CDR1 is DFQATT and CDR2 is SNEGSKA (reference sequence). Trimming cost V 0 bases and J 7 bases, with 6 bases left between them. CDR3 loop: CSARDRGGELFF. For the CDR3, the DNA is TGCAGTGCTAGAGATAGAGGCGGGGAGCTGTTTTTT.

In this sample, this clonotype turned up many times. The rearrangement joins TRBV7-2 to TRBJ1-2; weak D call: TRBD1 (5 bases). The CDR3 totals 16 residues. V was trimmed by 0 bases and J by 2 bases, leaving 13 bases between them. Germline V lookup: CDR1 SGHTA, CDR2 FQGNSA. The CDR3 coding sequence is TGTGCCAGCAGCTTAGCGACCGGGGGTGCCAACTATGGCTACACCTTC. It is translated as CASSLATGGANYGYTF. The full variable domain, rest sourced from reference TRBV7-2 and TRBJ1-2, is GAGVSQSPSNKVTEKGKDVELRCDPISGHTALYWYRQSLGQGLEFLIYFQGNSAPDKSGLPSDRFSAERTGGSVSTLTIQRTQQEDSAVYLCASSLATGGANYGYTFGSGTRLTVV.

The rearrangement links TRBV20-1 to TRBJ2-5; D is unresolved. Trimming removed 6 bases at V and 3 bases at J, with 8 bases between. The CDR3 covers 11 residues. CDR1 and CDR2 (germline): DFQATT, SNEGSKA (reference sequence). The CDR3 coding sequence is TGCAGTGCCGTTTCAAAAGAGACCCAGTACTTC. Amino acids: CSAVSKETQYF.

The V call is TRBV28, the J call TRBJ2-7; D is unresolved. CDR3 length: 14 residues. Trimming stripped 7 bases from V and 0 bases from J, with 13 bases between. Looked up from germline, CDR1 is MDHEN and CDR2 is SYDVKM. DNA of the CDR3: TGTGCCAGCACGCGGCCGATTCGCTCCTACGAGCAGTACTTC. As protein: CASTRPIRSYEQYF. Looking up the rest from reference TRBV28 and TRBJ2-7 gives the full variable domain: DVKVTQSSRYLVKRTGEKVFLECVQDMDHENMFWYRQDPGLGLRLIYFSYDVKMKEKGDIPEGYSVSREKKERFSLILESASTNQTSMYLCASTRPIRSYEQYFGPGTRLTVT.

This chain uses TRBV30 with TRBJ2-1; D call uncertain. V lost 0 bases, J lost 4 bases, and 7 bases lay in between. This CDR3 is 13 amino acids long. Germline V CDR1 and CDR2: GTSNPN, SVGIG (reference sequence). The CDR3 spells CAWSVDMYNEQFF. CDR3 bases: TGTGCCTGGAGTGTAGACATGTACAATGAGCAGTTCTTC.

The J gene is TRBJ2-3, the V gene TRBV5-1; D uncertain. From germline, CDR1 is SGHRS and CDR2 YFSETQ. V was pared by 0 bases and J by 7 bases, with 9 bases between. The CDR3 contains 13 residues. The CDR3 loop is CASSLAYSNTQYF. Written as DNA, the CDR3 is TGCGCCAGCAGCTTGGCATACTCCAATACGCAGTATTTT. Together with reference TRBV5-1 and TRBJ2-3, the CDR3 gives the full variable domain: KAGVTQTPRYLIKTRGQQVTLSCSPISGHRSVSWYQQTPGQGLQFLFEYFSETQRNKGNFPGRFSGRQFSNSRSEMNVSTLELGDSALYLCASSLAYSNTQYFGPGTRLTVL.

The chain combines TRBV20-1 with TRBJ1-2, with 9 positions matching TRBD1. The CDR3 runs to 16 residues. Germline V lookup: CDR1 DFQATT, CDR2 SNEGSKA (reference sequence). Losses at the gene ends were 5 bases for V and 0 bases for J; bases not matched to a gene: 10. The CDR3 DNA is TGCAGTGCTCCGGGACAGGGAGGAGGGTCTAACTATGGCTACACCTTC. Amino acid sequence: CSAPGQGGGSNYGYTF.

In this sample, this clonotype turned up many times. The chain employs TRBV12-3 or TRBV12-4 and TRBJ1-5; no reliable D call. The V and J ends lost 1 base and 9 bases respectively, with 7 bases between them. The CDR3 totals 12 residues. As DNA, the CDR3 is TGTGCCAGCAGTTTAGGAGGGCTGCCCCAGCATTTT. Encoded protein: CASSLGGLPQHF.

This clonotype was counted only a few times. This rearrangement joins TRBV15 to TRBJ2-2; D is undetermined. The germline V gene encodes CDR1 LNHNV and CDR2 YYDKDF (reference sequence). This CDR3 contains 14 residues. V lost 9 bases and J lost 1, with 12 bases in between. For the CDR3, the DNA is TGTGCCACATCGACTCCGCAGAACACCGGGGAGCTGTTTTTT. It is translated as CATSTPQNTGELFF.

This chain joins TRBV5-5 and TRBJ2-6; D uncertain. The CDR3 spans 17 residues. CDR1 is SGHKS, CDR2 YYEKEE, per germline (reference sequence). V was clipped by 4 bases and J by 0 bases, with 14 bases between them. The CDR3 here is CASSLVVSSSGANVLTF. CDR3 coding DNA: TGTGCCAGCAGCCTGGTTGTTAGTTCCTCTGGGGCCAACGTCCTGACTTTC.

This clonotype was seen repeatedly, ten times or more. The CDR3, as DNA: TGCAGTGCTCTAGGGGCCGGCTACGAGCAGTACTTC. This codes for CSALGAGYEQYF. V usage is TRBV20-1 and J usage is TRBJ2-7; the D gene is possibly TRBD1 (5 bases). V gave up 5 bases and J gave up 3 bases, with 11 bases separating them. This CDR3 is built from 12 residues. Germline CDR1 DFQATT, CDR2 SNEGSKA (reference sequence).

This clonotype was seen more than once but under ten times. This chain connects TRBV7-3 to TRBJ1-1, with a possible D match to TRBD1 (5 bases). Germline V gene sequence: CDR1 SGHTA, CDR2 FQGTGA. V dropped 2 bases and J dropped 1 base, with 11 bases sitting between them. The CDR3 extends over 15 amino acids. In nucleotides, the CDR3 is TGTGCCAGCAGCTTATTAGGCGGACAGAACACTGAAGCTTTCTTT. This gives the protein CASSLLGGQNTEAFF.

This clonotype appeared a few times. V gene TRBV7-2 combines with J gene TRBJ1-5, with a weak D call TRBD1 (5 bases). The V gene's germline CDR1 is SGHTA and CDR2 FQGNSA. The V end was cut by 0 bases, the J end by 7 bases, with 13 bases between. There are 15 residues in the CDR3. The CDR3 here is CASSLARGGNQPQHF. CDR3 nucleotide sequence: TGTGCCAGCAGCTTAGCGAGGGGAGGGAACCAGCCCCAGCATTTT.